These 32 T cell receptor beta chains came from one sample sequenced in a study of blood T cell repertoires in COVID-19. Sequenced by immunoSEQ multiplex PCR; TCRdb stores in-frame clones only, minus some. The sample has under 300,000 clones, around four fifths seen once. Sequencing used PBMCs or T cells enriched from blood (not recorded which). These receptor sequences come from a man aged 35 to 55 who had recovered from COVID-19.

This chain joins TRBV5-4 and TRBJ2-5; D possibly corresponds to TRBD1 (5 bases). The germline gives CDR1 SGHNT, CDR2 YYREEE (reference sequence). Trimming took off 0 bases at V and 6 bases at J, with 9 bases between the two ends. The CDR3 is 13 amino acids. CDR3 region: CASSLVPGQTQYF. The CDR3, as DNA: TGTGCCAGCAGCTTGGTTCCAGGGCAGACCCAGTACTTC. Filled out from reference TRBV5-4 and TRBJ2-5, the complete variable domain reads ETGVTQSPTHLIKTRGQQVTLRCSSQSGHNTVSWYQQALGQGPQFIFQYYREEENGRGNFPPRFSGLQFPNYSSELNVNALELDDSALYLCASSLVPGQTQYFGPGTRLLVL.

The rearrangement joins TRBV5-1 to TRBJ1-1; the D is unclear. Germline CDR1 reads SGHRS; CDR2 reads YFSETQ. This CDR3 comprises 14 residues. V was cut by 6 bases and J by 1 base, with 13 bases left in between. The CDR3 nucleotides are TGCGCCAGCACCGTAGACTTCCGGAACACTGAAGCTTTCTTT. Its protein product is CASTVDFRNTEAFF.

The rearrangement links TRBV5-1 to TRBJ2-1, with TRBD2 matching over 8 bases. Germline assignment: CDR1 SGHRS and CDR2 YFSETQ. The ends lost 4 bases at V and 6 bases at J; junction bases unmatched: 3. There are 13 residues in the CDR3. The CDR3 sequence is CASSQAGGNEQFF. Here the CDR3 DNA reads TGCGCCAGCAGCCAGGCGGGAGGCAATGAGCAGTTCTTC. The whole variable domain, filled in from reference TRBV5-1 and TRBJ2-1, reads KAGVTQTPRYLIKTRGQQVTLSCSPISGHRSVSWYQQTPGQGLQFLFEYFSETQRNKGNFPGRFSGRQFSNSRSEMNVSTLELGDSALYLCASSQAGGNEQFFGPGTRLTVL.

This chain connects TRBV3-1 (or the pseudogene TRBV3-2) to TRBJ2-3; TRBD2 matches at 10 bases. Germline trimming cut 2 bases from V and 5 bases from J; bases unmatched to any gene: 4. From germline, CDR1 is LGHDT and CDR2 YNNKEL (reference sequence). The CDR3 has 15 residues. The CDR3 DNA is TGTGCCAGCAGCCAACCGGGACTAGCGATAGATACGCAGTATTTT. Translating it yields CASSQPGLAIDTQYF.

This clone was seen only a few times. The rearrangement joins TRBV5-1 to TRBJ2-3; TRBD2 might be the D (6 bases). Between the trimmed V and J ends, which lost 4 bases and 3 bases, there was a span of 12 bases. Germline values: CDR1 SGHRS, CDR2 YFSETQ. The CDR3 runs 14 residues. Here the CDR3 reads CASSPGTATDTQYF. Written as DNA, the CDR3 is TGCGCCAGCAGCCCTGGGACTGCTACAGATACGCAGTATTTT.

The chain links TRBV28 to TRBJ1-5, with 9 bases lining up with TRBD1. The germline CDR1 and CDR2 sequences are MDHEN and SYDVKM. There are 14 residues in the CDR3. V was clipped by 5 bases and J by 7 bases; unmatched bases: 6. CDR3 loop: CASSRGTGGQPQHF. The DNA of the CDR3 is TGTGCCAGCAGTCGGGGTACAGGGGGCCAGCCCCAGCATTTT.

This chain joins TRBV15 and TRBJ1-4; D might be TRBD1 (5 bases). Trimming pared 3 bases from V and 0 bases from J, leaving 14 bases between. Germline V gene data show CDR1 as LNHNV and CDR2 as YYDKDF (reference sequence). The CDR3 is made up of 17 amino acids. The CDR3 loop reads CATSRLGLTATNEKLFF. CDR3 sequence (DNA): TGTGCCACCAGCAGGTTGGGGTTGACAGCAACTAATGAAAAACTGTTTTTT.

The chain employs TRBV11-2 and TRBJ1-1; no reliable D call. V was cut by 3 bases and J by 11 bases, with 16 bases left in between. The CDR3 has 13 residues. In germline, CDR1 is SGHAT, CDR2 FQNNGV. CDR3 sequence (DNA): TGTGCCAGCAGCTTGAAACAGTTGGTCACGGCTTTCTTT. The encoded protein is CASSLKQLVTAFF.

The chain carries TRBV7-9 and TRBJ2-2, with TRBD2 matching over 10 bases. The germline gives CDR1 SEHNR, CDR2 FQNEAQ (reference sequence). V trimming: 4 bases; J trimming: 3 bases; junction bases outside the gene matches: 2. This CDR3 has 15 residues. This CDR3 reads CASSWTSGYTGELFF. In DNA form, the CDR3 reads TGTGCCAGCAGCTGGACTAGCGGATACACCGGGGAGCTGTTTTTT. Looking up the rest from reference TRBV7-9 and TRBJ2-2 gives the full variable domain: DTGVSQNPRHKITKRGQNVTFRCDPISEHNRLYWYRQTLGQGPEFLTYFQNEAQLEKSRLLSDRFSAERPKGSFSTLEIQRTEQGDSAMYLCASSWTSGYTGELFFGEGSRLTVL.

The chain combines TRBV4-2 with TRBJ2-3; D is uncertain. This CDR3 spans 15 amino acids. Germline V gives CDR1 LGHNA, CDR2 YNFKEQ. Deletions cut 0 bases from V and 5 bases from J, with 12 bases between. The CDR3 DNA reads TGTGCCAGCAGCCAAGATCGGCAGGCCCGAGATACGCAGTATTTT. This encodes CASSQDRQARDTQYF.

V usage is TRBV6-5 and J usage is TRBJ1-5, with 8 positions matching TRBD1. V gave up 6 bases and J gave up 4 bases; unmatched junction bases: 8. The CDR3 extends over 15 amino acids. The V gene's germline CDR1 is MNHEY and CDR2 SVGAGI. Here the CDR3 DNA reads TGTGCCAGCAGCCCAACCGACAGGGGTAATCAGCCCCAGCATTTT. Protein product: CASSPTDRGNQPQHF.

The chain's CDR3 is CASSSPTGGQETQYF. The CDR3 nucleotides are TGCGCCAGCAGCTCCCCGACCGGGGGGCAAGAGACCCAGTACTTC. The V and J genes are TRBV5-1 and TRBJ2-5; 7 nucleotides match TRBD2. Germline-derived CDR1 and CDR2 are SGHRS and YFSETQ. The CDR3 covers 15 residues. Trimming at V came to 3 bases and at J to 2 bases, leaving 7 bases not matched to a gene.

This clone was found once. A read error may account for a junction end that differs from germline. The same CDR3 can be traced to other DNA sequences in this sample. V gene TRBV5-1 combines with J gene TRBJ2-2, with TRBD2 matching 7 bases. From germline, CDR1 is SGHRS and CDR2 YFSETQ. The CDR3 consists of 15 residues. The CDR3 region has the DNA TGCGCCAGCAGCTTGGTCCGGGAGGTAGCCGGAGAGCTGTTTTTT. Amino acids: CASSLVREVAGELFF. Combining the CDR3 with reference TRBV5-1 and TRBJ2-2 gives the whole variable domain KAGVTQTPRYLIKTRGQQVTLSCSPISGHRSVSWYQQTPGQGLQFLFEYFSETQRNKGNFPGRFSGRQFSNSRSEMNVSTLELGDSALYLCASSLVREVAGELFFGEGSRLTVL.

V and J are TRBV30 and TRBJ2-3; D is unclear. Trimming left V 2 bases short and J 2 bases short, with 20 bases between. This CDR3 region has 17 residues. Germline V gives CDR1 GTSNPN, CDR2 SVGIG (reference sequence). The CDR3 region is CAWSKAPASSVTDTQYF. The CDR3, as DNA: TGTGCCTGGAGTAAGGCGCCAGCTTCTAGTGTCACAGATACGCAGTATTTT.

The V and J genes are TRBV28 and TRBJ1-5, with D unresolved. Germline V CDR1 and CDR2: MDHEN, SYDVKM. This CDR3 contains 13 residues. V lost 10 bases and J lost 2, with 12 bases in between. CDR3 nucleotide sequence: TGTGCCACCCAGGATTCGGGCAATCAGCCCCAGCATTTT. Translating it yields CATQDSGNQPQHF.

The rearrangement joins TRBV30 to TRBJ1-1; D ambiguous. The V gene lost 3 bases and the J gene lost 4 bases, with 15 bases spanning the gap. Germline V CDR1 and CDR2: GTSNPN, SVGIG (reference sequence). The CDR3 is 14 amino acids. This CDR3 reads CAWRMRFRRTEAFF. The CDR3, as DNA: TGTGCCTGGAGAATGAGATTCAGGCGCACTGAAGCTTTCTTT.

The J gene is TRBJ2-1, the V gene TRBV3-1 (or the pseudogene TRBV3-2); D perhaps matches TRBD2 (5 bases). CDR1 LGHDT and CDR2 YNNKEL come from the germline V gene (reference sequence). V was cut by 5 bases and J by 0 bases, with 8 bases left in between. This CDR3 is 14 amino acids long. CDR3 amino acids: CASSGRASYNEQFF. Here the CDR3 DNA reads TGTGCCAGCAGCGGGCGGGCCTCCTACAATGAGCAGTTCTTC.

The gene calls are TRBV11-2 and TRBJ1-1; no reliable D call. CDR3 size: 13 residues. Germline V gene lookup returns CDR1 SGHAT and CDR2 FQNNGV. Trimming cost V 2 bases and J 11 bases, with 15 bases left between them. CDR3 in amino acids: CASSLFLEAGAFF. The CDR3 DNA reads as TGTGCCAGCAGCTTATTTTTAGAGGCTGGGGCTTTCTTT.

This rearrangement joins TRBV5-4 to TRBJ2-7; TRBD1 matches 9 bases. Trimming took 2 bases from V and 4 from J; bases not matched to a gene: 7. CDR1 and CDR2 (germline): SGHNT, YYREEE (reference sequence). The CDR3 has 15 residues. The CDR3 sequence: CASSLLGTGRYEQYF. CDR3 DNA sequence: TGTGCCAGCAGCTTATTGGGGACAGGGAGATACGAGCAGTACTTC.

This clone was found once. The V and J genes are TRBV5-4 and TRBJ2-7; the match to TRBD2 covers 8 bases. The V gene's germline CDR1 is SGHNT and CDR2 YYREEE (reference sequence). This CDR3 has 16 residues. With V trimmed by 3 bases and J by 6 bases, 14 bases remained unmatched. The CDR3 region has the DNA TGTGCCAGCAGCTCCGTTATGCGCGGGAGGACGGGCGAGCAGTACTTC. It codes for CASSSVMRGRTGEQYF.

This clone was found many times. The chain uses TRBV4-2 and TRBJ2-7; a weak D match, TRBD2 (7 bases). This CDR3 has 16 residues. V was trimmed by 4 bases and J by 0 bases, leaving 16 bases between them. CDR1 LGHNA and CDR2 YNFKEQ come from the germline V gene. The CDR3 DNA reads TGTGCCAGCAGCCTTGATGGGGGGGCGAGCTCCTACGAGCAGTACTTC. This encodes CASSLDGGASSYEQYF.

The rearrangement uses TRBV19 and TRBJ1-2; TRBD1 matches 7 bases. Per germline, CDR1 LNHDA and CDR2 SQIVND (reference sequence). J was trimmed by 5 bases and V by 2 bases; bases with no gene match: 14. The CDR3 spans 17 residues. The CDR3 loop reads CASSIRGRQAGLYGYTF. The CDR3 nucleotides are TGTGCCAGTAGTATAAGGGGGCGTCAGGCGGGACTTTATGGCTACACCTTC.

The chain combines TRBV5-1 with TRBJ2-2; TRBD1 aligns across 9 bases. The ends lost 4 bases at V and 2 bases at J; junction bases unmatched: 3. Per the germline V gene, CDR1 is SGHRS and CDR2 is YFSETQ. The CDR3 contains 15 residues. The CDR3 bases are TGCGCCAGCAGCAGGGGACAGGGAAACACCGGGGAGCTGTTTTTT. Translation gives CASSRGQGNTGELFF.

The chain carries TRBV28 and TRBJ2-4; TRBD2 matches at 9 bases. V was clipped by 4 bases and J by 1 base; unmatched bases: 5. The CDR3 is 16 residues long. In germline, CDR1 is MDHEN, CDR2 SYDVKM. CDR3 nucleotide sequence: TGTGCCAGCAGTTCACGGACTAGCGTCGCCAAAAACATTCAGTACTTC. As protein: CASSSRTSVAKNIQYF.

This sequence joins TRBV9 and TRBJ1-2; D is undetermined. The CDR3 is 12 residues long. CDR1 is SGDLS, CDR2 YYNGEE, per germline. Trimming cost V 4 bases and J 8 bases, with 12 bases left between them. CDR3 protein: CASSQMGGGYTF. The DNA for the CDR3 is TGTGCCAGCAGCCAGATGGGAGGCGGCTACACCTTC.

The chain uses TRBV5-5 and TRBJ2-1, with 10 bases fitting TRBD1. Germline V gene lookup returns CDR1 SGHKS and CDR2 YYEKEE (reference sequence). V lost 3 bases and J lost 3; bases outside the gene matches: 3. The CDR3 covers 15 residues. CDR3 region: CASSSGTGDYNEQFF. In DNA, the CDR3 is TGTGCCAGCAGCTCCGGGACAGGGGACTACAATGAGCAGTTCTTC.

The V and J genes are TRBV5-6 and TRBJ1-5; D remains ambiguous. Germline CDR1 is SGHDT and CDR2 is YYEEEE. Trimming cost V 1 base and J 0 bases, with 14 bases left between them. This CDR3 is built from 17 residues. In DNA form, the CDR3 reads TGTGCCAGCAGCTTGAGGGCGAGCGGGGTTAGCAATCAGCCCCAGCATTTT. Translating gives CASSLRASGVSNQPQHF. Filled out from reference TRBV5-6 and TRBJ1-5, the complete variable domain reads DAGVTQSPTHLIKTRGQQVTLRCSPKSGHDTVSWYQQALGQGPQFIFQYYEEEERQRGNFPDRFSGHQFPNYSSELNVNALLLGDSALYLCASSLRASGVSNQPQHFGDGTRLSIL.

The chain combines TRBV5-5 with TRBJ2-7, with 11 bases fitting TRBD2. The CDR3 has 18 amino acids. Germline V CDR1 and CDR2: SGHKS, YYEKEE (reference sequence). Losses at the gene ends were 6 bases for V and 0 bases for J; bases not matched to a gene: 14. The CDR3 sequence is CASTHAASGGSSSYEQYF. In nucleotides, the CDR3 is TGTGCCAGCACCCACGCGGCTAGCGGGGGGTCCAGCTCCTACGAGCAGTACTTC.

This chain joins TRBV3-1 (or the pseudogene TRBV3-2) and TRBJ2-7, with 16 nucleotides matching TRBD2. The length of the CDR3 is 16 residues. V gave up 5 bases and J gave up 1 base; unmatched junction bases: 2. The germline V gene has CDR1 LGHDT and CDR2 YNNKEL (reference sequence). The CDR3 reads CASSLGLAGGSYEQYF. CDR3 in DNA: TGTGCCAGCAGCTTGGGACTAGCGGGAGGGTCCTACGAGCAGTACTTC.

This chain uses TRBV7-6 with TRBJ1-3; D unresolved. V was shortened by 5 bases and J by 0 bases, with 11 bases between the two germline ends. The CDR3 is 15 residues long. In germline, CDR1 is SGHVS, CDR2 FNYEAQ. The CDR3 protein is CASSLGGHSGNTIYF. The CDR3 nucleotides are TGTGCCAGCAGCCTGGGAGGCCACTCTGGAAACACCATATATTTT.

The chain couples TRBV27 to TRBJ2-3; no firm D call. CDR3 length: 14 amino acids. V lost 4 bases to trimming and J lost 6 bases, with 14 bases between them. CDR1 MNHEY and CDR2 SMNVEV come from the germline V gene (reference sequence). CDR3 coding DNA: TGTGCCAGCAGTTCCCCGGCGACTCGGGATACGCAGTATTTT. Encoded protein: CASSSPATRDTQYF.

The CDR3 loop is CASSPGEDIQYF. The CDR3 nucleotides are TGTGCCAGCAGCCCCGGGGAGGACATTCAGTACTTC. The chain is built from TRBV9 and TRBJ2-4, with D possibly matching TRBD2 (6 bases). V was cut by 4 bases and J by 8 bases, with 10 bases left in between. CDR3 length: 12 amino acids. Looked up from germline, CDR1 is SGDLS and CDR2 is YYNGEE.